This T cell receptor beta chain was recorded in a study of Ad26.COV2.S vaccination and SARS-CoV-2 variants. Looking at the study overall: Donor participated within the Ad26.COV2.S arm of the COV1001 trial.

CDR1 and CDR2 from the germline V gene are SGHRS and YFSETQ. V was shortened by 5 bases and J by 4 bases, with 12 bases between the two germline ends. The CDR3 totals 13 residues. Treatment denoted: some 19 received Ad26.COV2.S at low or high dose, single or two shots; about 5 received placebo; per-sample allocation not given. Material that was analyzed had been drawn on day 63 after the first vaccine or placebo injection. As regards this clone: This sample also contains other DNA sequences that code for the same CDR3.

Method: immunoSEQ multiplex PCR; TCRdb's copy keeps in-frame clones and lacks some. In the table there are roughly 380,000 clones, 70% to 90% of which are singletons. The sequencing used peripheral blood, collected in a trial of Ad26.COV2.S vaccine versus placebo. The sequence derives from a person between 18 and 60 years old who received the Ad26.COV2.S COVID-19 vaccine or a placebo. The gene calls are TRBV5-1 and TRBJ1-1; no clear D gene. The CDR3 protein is CASSPDWGTEAFF. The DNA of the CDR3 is TGCGCCAGCAGTCCGGACTGGGGCACTGAAGCTTTCTTT.